The rows below give T cell receptor beta chains drawn from one sample of a study of blood T cells in healthy people across ages. TCRdb independently ran MiXCR on the 5' RACE reads; one entry per CDR3 protein. The table shows under 800,000 distinct CDR3 sequences, with roughly 44% occurring only once. Sequences were obtained from blood. Receptors originate from a woman in her sixties in good health. Each CDR3 is given with its conserved first and last residue.

cdr3_length v_call cdr3_aa
12 TRBV24-1 CATSSSYNEQFF
14 TRBV7-2 CASSLVGSSYEQYF
14 TRBV14 CASGGTGPYSPLHF
12 TRBV9 CASSVSRGGYTF
18 TRBV20-1 CSARDGDRAFSVDYEQYF
15 TRBV7-9 CASRSESSGANVLTF
14 TRBV7-9 CASSQRQGPGEQFF
13 TRBV10-3 CAISESNRGGYTF
15 TRBV6-2/TRBV6-3 CASSPGLPLGYEQYF
15 TRBV20-1 CSASRHSSSYNEQFF
14 TRBV20-1 CSARDPGSNQPQHF
15 TRBV29-1 CSVVIAGREPHEQYF
16 TRBV12-3/TRBV12-4 CASSTQGQGHYYGYTF
11 TRBV29-1 CSVPVYNEQFF
15 TRBV3-1 CASSRQRGYQETQFF
16 TRBV6-2/TRBV6-3 CASSYPPQDISYEQYF
12 TRBV20-1 CSAKRQGNIQYF
16 TRBV6-2/TRBV6-3 CASSFDRGQGNQPQHF
14 TRBV20-1 CSALRESSYNEQFF
14 TRBV20-1 CRARRDTPTGTQYF
16 TRBV20-1 CSVPSRPAGLAGEQYF
13 TRBV28 CASRVDPRETQYF
15 TRBV6-6 CASNNPGLRNEKLFF
15 TRBV7-2 CASSLTFREQETQYF
13 TRBV20-1 CSAPGTSSWEQFF
16 TRBV7-3 CASRYKGGRINTEAFF
13 TRBV20-1 CRVGGRREDAQYF
15 TRBV2 CASSVRGDGYNEQFF
12 TRBV18 CASSPRTYEQYF
13 TRBV20-1 CSALETANTEAFF
14 TRBV20-1 CSARDSSGRYEQYF
16 TRBV7-3 CASSLFGGGARDTQYF
16 TRBV5-6 CASSSRVAGTRTEQFF
16 TRBV6-1 CASSEAGGASGYGYTF
15 TRBV5-6 CASSFVASGPYEQYF
15 TRBV7-9 CASSSYRGPWTEAFF
14 TRBV5-1 CASSDPSGSYEQYF
15 TRBV5-6 CASRYTSGPYNEQFF
12 TRBV29-1 CSAGGDTGELFF
15 TRBV6-1 CASSNPGQGSYEQYF
14 TRBV20-1 CSAGDRAANYGYTF
16 TRBV27 CASSILRRTGTYEQYF
18 TRBV5-1 CASSPAFTDPPGRNEQFF
14 TRBV25-1 CASKGRVGANVLTF
16 TRBV12-3/TRBV12-4 CASSLRAGGFYNEQFF
13 TRBV7-3 CASSLLAGNGYTF
17 TRBV6-5 CASSSPGTSGIQETQYF
16 TRBV5-1 CASSLVRTGGKETQYF
17 TRBV7-9 CASSSLLGGQPLGTLHF
17 TRBV6-2/TRBV6-3 CASSLTPGQGAGNEQFF